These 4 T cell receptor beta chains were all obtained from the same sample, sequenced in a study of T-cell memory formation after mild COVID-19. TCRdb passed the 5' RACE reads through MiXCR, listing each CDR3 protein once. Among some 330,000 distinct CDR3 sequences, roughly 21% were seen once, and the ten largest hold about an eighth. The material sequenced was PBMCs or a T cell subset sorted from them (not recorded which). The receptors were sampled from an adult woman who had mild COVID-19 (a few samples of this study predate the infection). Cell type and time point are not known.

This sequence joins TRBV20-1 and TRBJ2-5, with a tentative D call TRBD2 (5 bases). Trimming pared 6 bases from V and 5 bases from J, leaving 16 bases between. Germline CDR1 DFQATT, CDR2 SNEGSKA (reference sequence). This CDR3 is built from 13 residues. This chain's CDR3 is CSAGELTFETQYF. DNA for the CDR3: TGCAGTGCGGGAGAGTTAACATTCGAGACCCAGTACTTC.

The CDR3 region has the DNA TGTGCCAGCAGTTTTCAGGGGACCGGGGAGCTGTTTTTT. The encoded protein is CASSFQGTGELFF. This chain links TRBV12-3 or TRBV12-4 with TRBJ2-2; D possibly corresponds to TRBD1 (6 bases). The CDR3 runs 13 residues. V lost 3 bases and J 5 bases, leaving 7 bases between the germline ends.

The CDR3 DNA is TGTGCCAGCAGCGCCCCGATGGGGGGACCCACTGAAGCTTTCTTT. Residues: CASSAPMGGPTEAFF. This chain links TRBV7-2 with TRBJ1-1, with D perhaps TRBD1 (5 bases). CDR1 and CDR2 (germline): SGHTA, FQGNSA. The CDR3 has 15 residues. Trimming took 5 bases from V and 4 from J, leaving 17 bases between them.

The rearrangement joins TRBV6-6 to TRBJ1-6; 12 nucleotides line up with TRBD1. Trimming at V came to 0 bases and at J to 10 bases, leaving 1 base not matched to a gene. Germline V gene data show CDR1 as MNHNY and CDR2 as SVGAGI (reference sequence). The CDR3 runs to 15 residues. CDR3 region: CASSYSGTGGSPLHF. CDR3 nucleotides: TGTGCCAGCAGTTACTCCGGGACAGGGGGCTCACCCCTCCACTTT.